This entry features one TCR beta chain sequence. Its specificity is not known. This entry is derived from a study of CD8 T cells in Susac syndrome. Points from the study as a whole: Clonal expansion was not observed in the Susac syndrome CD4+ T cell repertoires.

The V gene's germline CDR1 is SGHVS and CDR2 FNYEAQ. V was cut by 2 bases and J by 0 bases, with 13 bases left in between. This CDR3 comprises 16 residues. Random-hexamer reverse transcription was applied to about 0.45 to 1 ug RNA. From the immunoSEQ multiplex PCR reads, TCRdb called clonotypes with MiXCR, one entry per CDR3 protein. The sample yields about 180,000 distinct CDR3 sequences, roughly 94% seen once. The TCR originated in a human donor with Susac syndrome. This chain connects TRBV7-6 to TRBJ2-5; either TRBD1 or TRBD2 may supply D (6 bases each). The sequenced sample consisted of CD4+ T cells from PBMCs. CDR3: CASSLLGGLYQETQYF. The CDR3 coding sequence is TGTGCCAGCAGCTTATTAGGGGGGCTCTACCAAGAGACCCAGTACTTC.